This T cell receptor beta chain was sequenced for a study of cytomegalovirus exposure and HLA in healthy donors. Vbeta (60) and Jbeta (13) primers were used in the PCR. TCRdb's table, derived via immunoSEQ multiplex PCR, lists solely in-frame clones and lacks some. The data show under 200,000 clones, with approximately 78% seen just once and 1.7% held by the top ten. Germline-derived CDR1 and CDR2 are GTSNPN and SVGIG (reference sequence). The CDR3 is 13 amino acids. Trimming took 1 base from V and 5 from J, leaving 11 bases between them. The sequence was collected from a young woman in good health and CMV-seronegative. Source material: PBMCs. The chain recombines TRBV30 with TRBJ1-1, with D perhaps matching TRBD1 (5 bases). The DNA for the CDR3 is TGTGCCTGGAGTGGGCAGGGCTGGACTGAAGCTTTCTTT. This translates into CAWSGQGWTEAFF.